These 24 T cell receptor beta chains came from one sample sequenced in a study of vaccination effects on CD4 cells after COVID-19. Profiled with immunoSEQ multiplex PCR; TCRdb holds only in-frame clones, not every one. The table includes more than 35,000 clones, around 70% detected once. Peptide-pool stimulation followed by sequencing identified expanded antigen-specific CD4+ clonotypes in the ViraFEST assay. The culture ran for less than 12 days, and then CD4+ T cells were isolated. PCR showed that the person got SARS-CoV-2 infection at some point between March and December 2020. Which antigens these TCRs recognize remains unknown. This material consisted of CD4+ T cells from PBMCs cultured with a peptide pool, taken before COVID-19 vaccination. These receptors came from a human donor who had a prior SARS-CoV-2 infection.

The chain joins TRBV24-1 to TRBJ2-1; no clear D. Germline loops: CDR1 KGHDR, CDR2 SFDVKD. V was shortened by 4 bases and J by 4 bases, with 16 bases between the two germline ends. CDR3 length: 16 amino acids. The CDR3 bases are TGTGCCACCAGTGACCCGTCTACTGTCGCGTACAATGAGCAGTTCTTC. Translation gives CATSDPSTVAYNEQFF.

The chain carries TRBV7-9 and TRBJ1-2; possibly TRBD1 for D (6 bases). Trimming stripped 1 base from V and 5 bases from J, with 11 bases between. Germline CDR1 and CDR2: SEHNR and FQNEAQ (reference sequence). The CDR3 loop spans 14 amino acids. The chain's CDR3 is CASSLGGAGYGYTF. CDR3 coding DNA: TGTGCCAGCAGCTTAGGGGGGGCTGGGTATGGCTACACCTTC.

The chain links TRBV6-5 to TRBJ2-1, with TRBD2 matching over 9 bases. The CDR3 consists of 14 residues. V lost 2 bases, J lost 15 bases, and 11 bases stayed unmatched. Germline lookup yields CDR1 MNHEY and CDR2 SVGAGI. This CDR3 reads CASSYMARSGSRFF. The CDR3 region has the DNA TGTGCCAGCAGTTACATGGCCCGTAGCGGGAGTCGGTTCTTC.

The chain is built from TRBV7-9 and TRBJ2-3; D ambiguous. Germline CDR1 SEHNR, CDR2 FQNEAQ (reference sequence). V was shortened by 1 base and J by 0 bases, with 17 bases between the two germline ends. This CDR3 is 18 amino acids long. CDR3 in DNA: TGTGCCAGCAGCTTAGGGCTAACGGCAACTCCTAGCACAGATACGCAGTATTTT. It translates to CASSLGLTATPSTDTQYF. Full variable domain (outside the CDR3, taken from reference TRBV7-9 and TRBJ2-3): DTGVSQNPRHKITKRGQNVTFRCDPISEHNRLYWYRQTLGQGPEFLTYFQNEAQLEKSRLLSDRFSAERPKGSFSTLEIQRTEQGDSAMYLCASSLGLTATPSTDTQYFGPGTRLTVL.

CDR3 bases: TGCGCCAGCACCCCCCTTAGGGGGCCACAAGAGACCCAGTACTTC. Its translation: CASTPLRGPQETQYF. This chain joins TRBV5-1 and TRBJ2-5; 7 bases are a match to TRBD1. V lost 6 bases, J lost 2 bases, and 10 bases stayed unmatched. CDR1 and CDR2 (germline): SGHRS, YFSETQ. The CDR3 loop spans 15 amino acids.

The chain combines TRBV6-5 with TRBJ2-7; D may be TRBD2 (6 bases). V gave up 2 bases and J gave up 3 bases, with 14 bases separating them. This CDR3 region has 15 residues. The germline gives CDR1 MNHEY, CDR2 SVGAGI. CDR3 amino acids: CASSYGGTDNYEQYF. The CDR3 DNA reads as TGTGCCAGCAGTTACGGGGGGACGGACAACTACGAGCAGTACTTC.

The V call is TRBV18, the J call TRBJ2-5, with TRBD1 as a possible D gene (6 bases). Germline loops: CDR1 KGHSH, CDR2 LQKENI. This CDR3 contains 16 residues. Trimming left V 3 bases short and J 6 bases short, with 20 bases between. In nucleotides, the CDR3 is TGTGCCAGCTCACCGCCTCCGGGACAAGGTTCGAAGACCCAGTACTTC. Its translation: CASSPPPGQGSKTQYF. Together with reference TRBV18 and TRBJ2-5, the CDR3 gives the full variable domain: NAGVMQNPRHLVRRRGQEARLRCSPMKGHSHVYWYRQLPEEGLKFMVYLQKENIIDESGMPKERFSAEFPKEGPSILRIQQVVRGDSAAYFCASSPPPGQGSKTQYFGPGTRLLVL.

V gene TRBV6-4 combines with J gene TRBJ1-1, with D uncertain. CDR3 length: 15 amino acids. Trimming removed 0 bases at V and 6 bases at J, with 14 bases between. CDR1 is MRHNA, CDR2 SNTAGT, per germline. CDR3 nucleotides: TGTGCCAGCAGTGACTCGAATCATGGATGGCCTGAAGCTTTCTTT. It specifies CASSDSNHGWPEAFF.

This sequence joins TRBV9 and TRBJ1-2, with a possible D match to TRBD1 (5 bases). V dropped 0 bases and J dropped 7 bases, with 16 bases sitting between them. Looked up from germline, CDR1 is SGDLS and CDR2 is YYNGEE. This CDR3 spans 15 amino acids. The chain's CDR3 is CASSVASYGAGGYTF. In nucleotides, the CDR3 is TGTGCCAGCAGCGTAGCTTCATATGGGGCTGGTGGCTACACCTTC.

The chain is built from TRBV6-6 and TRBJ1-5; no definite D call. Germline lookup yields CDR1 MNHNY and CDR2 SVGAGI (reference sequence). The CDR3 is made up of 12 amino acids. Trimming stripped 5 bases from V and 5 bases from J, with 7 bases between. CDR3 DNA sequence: TGTGCCAGCAGTACACCCGATCAGCCCCAGCATTTT. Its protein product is CASSTPDQPQHF.

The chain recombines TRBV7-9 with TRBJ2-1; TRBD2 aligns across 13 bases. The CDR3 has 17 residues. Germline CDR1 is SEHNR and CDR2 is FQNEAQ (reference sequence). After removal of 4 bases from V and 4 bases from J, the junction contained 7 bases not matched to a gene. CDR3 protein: CASSYGGLAGTYNEQFF. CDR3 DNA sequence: TGTGCCAGCAGCTACGGGGGACTAGCGGGAACATACAATGAGCAGTTCTTC.

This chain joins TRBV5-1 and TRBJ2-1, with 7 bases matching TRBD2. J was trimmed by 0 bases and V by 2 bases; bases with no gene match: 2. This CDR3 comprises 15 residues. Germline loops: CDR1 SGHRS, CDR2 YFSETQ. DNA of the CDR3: TGCGCCAGCAGCTTCGTAGCGGGCTCCTACAATGAGCAGTTCTTC. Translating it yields CASSFVAGSYNEQFF.

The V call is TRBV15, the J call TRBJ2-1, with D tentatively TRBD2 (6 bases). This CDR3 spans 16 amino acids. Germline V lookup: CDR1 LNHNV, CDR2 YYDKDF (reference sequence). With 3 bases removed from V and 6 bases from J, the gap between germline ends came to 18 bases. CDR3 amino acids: CATSSGALGDFNEQFF. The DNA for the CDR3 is TGTGCCACCAGCAGTGGAGCGTTAGGGGACTTCAATGAGCAGTTCTTC. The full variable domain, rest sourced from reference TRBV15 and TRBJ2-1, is DAMVIQNPRYQVTQFGKPVTLSCSQTLNHNVMYWYQQKSSQAPKLLFHYYDKDFNNEADTPDNFQSRRPNTSFCFLDIRSPGLGDTAMYLCATSSGALGDFNEQFFGPGTRLTVL.

CDR3 DNA: TGTGCCAGCAGTGTCTTTGATACGCAGTATTTT. Translating it yields CASSVFDTQYF. The chain combines TRBV12-3 or TRBV12-4 with TRBJ2-3; no firm D call. This CDR3 spans 11 amino acids. V lost 5 bases and J 6 bases, leaving 6 bases between the germline ends.

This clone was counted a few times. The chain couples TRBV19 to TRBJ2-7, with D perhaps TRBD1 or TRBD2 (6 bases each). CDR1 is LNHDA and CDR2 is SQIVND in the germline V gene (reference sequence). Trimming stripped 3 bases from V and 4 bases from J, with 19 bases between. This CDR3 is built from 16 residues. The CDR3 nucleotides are TGTGCCAGTAGTATGGGGTCGGGGGCGCAAAATTACGAGCAGTACTTC. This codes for CASSMGSGAQNYEQYF.

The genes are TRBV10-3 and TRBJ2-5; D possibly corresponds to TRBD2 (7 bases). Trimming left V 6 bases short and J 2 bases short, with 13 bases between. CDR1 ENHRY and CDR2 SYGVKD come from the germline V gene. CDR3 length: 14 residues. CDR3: CAIRGGGSQETQYF. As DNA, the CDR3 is TGTGCCATCAGGGGCGGGGGCTCGCAAGAGACCCAGTACTTC.

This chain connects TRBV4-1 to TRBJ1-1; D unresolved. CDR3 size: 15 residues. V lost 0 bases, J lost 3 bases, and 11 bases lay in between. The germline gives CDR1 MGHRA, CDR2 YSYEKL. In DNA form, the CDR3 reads TGCGCCAGCAGCCAAGAACCCGGCCGATACACTGAAGCTTTCTTT. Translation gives CASSQEPGRYTEAFF.

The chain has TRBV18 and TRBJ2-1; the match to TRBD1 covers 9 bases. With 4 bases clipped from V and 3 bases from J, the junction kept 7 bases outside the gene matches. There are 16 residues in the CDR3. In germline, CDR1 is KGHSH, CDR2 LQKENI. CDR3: CASSLRQGGIYNEQFF. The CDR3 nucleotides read TGTGCCAGCTCACTAAGACAGGGGGGCATCTACAATGAGCAGTTCTTC.

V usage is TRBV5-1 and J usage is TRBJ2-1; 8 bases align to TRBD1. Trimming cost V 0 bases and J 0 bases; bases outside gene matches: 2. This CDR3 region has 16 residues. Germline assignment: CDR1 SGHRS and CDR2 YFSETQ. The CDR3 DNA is TGCGCCAGCAGCTTGGCTACAGGGGGCTCCTACAATGAGCAGTTCTTC. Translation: CASSLATGGSYNEQFF.

The chain's CDR3 is CASSRGRKNIQYF. As DNA, the CDR3 is TGTGCCAGCAGCCGGGGGCGGAAAAACATTCAGTACTTC. V gene TRBV3-1 (or the pseudogene TRBV3-2) combines with J gene TRBJ2-4, with TRBD1 as a possible D gene (6 bases). There are 13 residues in the CDR3. V was clipped by 4 bases and J by 4 bases, with 8 bases between them. Germline loops: CDR1 LGHDT, CDR2 YNNKEL (reference sequence).

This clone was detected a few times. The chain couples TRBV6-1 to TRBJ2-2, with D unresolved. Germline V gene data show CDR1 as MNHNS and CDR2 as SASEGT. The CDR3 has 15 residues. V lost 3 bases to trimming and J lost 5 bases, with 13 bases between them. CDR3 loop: CASSDKYKGTGELFF. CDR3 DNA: TGTGCCAGCAGTGACAAGTATAAGGGAACCGGGGAGCTGTTTTTT.

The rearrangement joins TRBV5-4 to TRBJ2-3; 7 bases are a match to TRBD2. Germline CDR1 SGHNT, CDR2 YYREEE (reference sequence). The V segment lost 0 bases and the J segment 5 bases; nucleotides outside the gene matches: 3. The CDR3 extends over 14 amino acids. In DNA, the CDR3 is TGTGCCAGCAGCTTGGGACTAGCCCTAGATACGCAGTATTTT. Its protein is CASSLGLALDTQYF.

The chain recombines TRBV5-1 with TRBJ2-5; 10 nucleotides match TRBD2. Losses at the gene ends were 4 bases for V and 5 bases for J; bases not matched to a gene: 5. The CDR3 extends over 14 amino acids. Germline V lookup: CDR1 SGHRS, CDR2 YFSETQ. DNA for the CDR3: TGCGCCAGCAGCCCCAGCGGGGGGGCGGAGACCCAGTACTTC. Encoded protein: CASSPSGGAETQYF.

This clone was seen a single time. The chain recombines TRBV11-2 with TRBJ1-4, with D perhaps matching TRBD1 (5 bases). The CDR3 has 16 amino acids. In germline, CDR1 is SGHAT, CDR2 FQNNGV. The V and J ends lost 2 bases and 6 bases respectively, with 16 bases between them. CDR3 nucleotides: TGTGCCAGCAGCTTAACCCCACGGGGGGATTATGAAAAACTGTTTTTT. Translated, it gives CASSLTPRGDYEKLFF. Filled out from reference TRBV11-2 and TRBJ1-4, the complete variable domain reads EAGVAQSPRYKIIEKRQSVAFWCNPISGHATLYWYQQILGQGPKLLIQFQNNGVVDDSQLPKDRFSAERLKGVDSTLKIQPAKLEDSAVYLCASSLTPRGDYEKLFFGSGTQLSVL.